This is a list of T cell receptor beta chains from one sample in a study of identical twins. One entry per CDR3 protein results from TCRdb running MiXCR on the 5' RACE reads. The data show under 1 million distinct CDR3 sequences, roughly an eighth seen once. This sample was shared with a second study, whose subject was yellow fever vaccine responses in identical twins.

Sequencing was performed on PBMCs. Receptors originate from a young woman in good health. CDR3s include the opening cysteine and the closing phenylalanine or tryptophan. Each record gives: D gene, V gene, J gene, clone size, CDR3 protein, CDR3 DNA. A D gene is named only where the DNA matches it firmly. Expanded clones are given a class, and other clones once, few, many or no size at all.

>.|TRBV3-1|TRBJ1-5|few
CASSQGEASIGNQPQHF
TGTGCCAGCAGCCAAGGTGAAGCATCGATCGGCAATCAGCCCCAGCATTTT
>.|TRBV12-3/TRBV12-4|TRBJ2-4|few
CASSYLNIQYF
TGTGCCAGCAGCTATTTAAACATTCAGTACTTC
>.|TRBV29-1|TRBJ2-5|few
CSVEASPGNFWTQYF
TGCAGCGTTGAAGCGTCCCCGGGGAATTTTTGGACCCAGTACTTC
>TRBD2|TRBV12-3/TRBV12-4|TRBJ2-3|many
CASSLELLAGGPSPHTDTQYF
TGTGCCAGCAGTTTAGAACTACTAGCGGGGGGGCCGTCCCCACACACAGATACGCAGTATTTT
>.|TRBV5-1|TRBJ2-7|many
CASSAPVAGSSEQYF
TGCGCCAGCAGCGCGCCCGTAGCAGGGTCTTCCGAGCAGTACTTC
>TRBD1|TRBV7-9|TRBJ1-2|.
CASSPQGARGYTF
TGTGCCAGCAGCCCCCAGGGGGCGAGGGGCTACACCTTC
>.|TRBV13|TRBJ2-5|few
CASSPSGAKGETQYF
TGTGCCAGCAGCCCGTCGGGGGCCAAGGGGGAGACCCAGTACTTC
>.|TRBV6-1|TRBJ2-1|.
CASSAQIAVGSNEQFF
TGTGCCAGCAGTGCTCAGATCGCCGTCGGGAGCAATGAGCAGTTCTTC
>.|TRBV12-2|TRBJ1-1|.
CASRTDFGGLNTEAFF
TGTGCAAGTCGCACCGACTTTGGCGGGCTGAACACTGAAGCTTTCTTT
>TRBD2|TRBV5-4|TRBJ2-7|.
CAISSTSGRKYEQYF
TGTGCCATCAGCTCCACTAGCGGGAGAAAGTACGAGCAGTACTTC
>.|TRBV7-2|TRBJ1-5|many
CASSLIMAPSQPQHF
TGTGCCAGCAGCTTAATAATGGCCCCCAGTCAGCCCCAGCATTTT
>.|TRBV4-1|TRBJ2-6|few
CASSQDDSPSGANVLTF
TGCGCCAGCAGCCAAGACGACAGTCCCTCTGGGGCCAACGTCCTGACTTTC
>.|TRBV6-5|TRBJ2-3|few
CASSYSWDTDTQYF
TGTGCCAGCAGTTACTCTTGGGACACAGATACGCAGTATTTT
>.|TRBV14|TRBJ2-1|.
CASSPGNGDSDNEQFF
TGTGCCAGCAGCCCCGGAAATGGAGACTCGGACAATGAGCAGTTCTTC
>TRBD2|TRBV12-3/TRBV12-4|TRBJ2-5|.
CASSFGRGSGTQYF
TGTGCCAGCAGTTTCGGGCGGGGGTCCGGGACCCAGTACTTC
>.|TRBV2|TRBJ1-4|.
CASHRSTNEKLFF
TGTGCCAGCCACAGGTCAACAAATGAAAAACTGTTTTTT
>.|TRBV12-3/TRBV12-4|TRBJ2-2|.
CASSFGPLETGELFF
TGTGCCAGCAGTTTTGGACCTCTAGAGACCGGGGAGCTGTTTTTT
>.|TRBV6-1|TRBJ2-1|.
CASSEDRVDIDEQFF
TGTGCCAGCAGTGAAGACAGGGTGGATATCGATGAGCAGTTCTTC
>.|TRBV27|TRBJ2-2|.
CASSLDWTHTGELFF
TGTGCCAGCAGTTTGGATTGGACTCACACCGGGGAGCTGTTTTTT
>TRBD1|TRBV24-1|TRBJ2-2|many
CATEISGTGFGELFF
TGTGCCACCGAGATCTCCGGGACAGGGTTCGGGGAGCTGTTTTTT
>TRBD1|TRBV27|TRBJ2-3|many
CASSSLGTGVRTDTQYF
TGTGCCAGCAGTTCGTTGGGGACAGGGGTAAGGACAGATACGCAGTATTTT
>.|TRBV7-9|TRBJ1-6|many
CASSYRDLNSPLHF
TGTGCCAGCAGTTACAGGGACCTCAATTCACCCCTCCACTTT
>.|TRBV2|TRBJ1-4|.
CASSESGIVFEKLFF
TGTGCCAGCAGTGAATCAGGGATCGTTTTTGAAAAACTGTTTTTT
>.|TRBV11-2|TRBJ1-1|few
CASSFQGTGEAFF
TGTGCCAGCAGCTTCCAGGGGACGGGTGAAGCTTTCTTT
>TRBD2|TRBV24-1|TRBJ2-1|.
CATSDSIGKTSGRYGSYNEQFF
TGTGCCACCAGTGATAGCATTGGTAAAACTAGCGGGAGATATGGGTCCTACAATGAGCAGTTCTTC
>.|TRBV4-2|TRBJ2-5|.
CASSQGSTYGETQYF
TGTGCCAGCAGCCAGGGCTCTACCTACGGAGAGACCCAGTACTTC
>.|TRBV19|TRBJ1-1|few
CASSIFIATEAFF
TGTGCCAGTAGTATCTTTATCGCCACTGAAGCTTTCTTT
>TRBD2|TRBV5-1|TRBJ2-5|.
CASSPQTSGRYETQYF
TGCGCCAGCAGCCCACAGACTAGCGGGAGGTACGAGACCCAGTACTTC
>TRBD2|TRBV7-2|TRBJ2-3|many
CASSPADGRGADTQYF
TGTGCCAGCAGCCCAGCTGATGGGAGGGGCGCAGATACGCAGTATTTT
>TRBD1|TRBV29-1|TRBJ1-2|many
CSASRTGTNYGYTF
TGCAGCGCATCGAGGACAGGGACGAACTATGGCTACACCTTC
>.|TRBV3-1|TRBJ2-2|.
CASSPRGGLARNTGELFF
TGTGCCAGCAGCCCCAGGGGAGGTCTAGCGAGGAACACCGGGGAGCTGTTTTTT
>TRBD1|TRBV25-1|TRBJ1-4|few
CASSAEGAPWEKLFF
TGTGCCAGCAGTGCAGAGGGGGCGCCTTGGGAAAAACTGTTTTTT
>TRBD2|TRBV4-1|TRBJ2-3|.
CASSQDGLAGVIDTQYF
TGCGCCAGCAGCCAAGACGGTCTAGCGGGGGTAATAGATACGCAGTATTTT
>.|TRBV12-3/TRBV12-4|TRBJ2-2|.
CANSPSDSYTGELFF
TGTGCCAACAGCCCATCCGACAGTTACACCGGGGAGCTGTTTTTT
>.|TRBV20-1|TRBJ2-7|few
CSAISGTSYEQYF
TGCAGTGCTATTAGCGGAACCTCCTACGAGCAGTACTTC
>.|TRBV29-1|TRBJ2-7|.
CSVVSSRYEQYF
TGCAGCGTTGTATCTTCCCGCTACGAGCAGTACTTC
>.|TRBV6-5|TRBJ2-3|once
CATSRGADTQYF
TGTGCCACCTCCAGGGGAGCAGATACGCAGTATTTT